The 25 T cell receptor beta chains in this list originate from one sample, sequenced in a study of Ad26.COV2.S vaccination and SARS-CoV-2 variants. Generated by immunoSEQ multiplex PCR, the TCRdb table keeps only in-frame clones and is missing some. The sample holds 500,000 or so clones; approximately 89% are singletons and the top ten take approximately 2.5%. Regarding treatment: about 20 received Ad26.COV2.S at low or high dose, single or two shots; 5 received placebo; per-sample allocation not given. The investigators took samples on day 63 after the first vaccine or placebo injection. The material was peripheral blood, obtained in a trial of Ad26.COV2.S vaccine versus placebo. Source of these receptors: a person between 18 and 59 years old who received the Ad26.COV2.S COVID-19 vaccine or a placebo.

This clone occurred once. The gene calls are TRBV9 and TRBJ2-3; D not resolved. V was trimmed by 4 bases and J by 2 bases, leaving 11 bases between them. Germline CDR1 reads SGDLS; CDR2 reads YYNGEE. The CDR3 is 14 amino acids. Written as DNA, the CDR3 is TGTGCCAGCAGCCCCCGGACGAACACAGATACGCAGTATTTT. It encodes CASSPRTNTDTQYF.

CDR3 region: CASSLQGQDTEAFF. The CDR3 bases are TGTGCCAGCAGCTTACAGGGCCAGGACACTGAAGCTTTCTTT. The gene calls are TRBV11-1 and TRBJ1-1, with TRBD1 as a possible D gene (5 bases). The V end was cut by 2 bases, the J end by 3 bases, with 10 bases between. CDR1 SGHAT and CDR2 FQDESV come from the germline V gene (reference sequence). The CDR3 extends over 14 amino acids.

This chain links TRBV2 with TRBJ1-1; D is unresolved. CDR3 length equals 14 residues. Germline V gives CDR1 SNHLY, CDR2 FYNNEI. The V end lost 6 bases, the J end lost 0 bases, and 11 bases lay between the germline ends. The CDR3 sequence is CASSLVLLNTEAFF. The CDR3 nucleotides are TGTGCCAGCAGCCTCGTCCTACTGAACACTGAAGCTTTCTTT.

The chain links TRBV5-1 to TRBJ1-5; D remains unclear. Deletions cut 0 bases from V and 1 base from J, with 8 bases between. The V gene's germline CDR1 is SGHRS and CDR2 YFSETQ. The CDR3 has 15 residues. The CDR3 loop reads CASSLAGRSNQPQHF. In DNA, the CDR3 is TGCGCCAGCAGCTTGGCCGGGAGAAGCAATCAGCCCCAGCATTTT.

In its sample, this clone ranks as medium-sized (0.01 to 0.1%). The V gene is TRBV11-2, the J gene TRBJ1-2; unclear D gene. The CDR3 has 12 residues. Trimming took 6 bases from V and 8 from J, leaving 13 bases between them. From germline, CDR1 is SGHAT and CDR2 FQNNGV. For the CDR3, the DNA is TGTGCCAGCAGTCCACTCTTCTGGGGCTACACCTTC. This gives the protein CASSPLFWGYTF.

This clone has just a few counts. CDR3 DNA sequence: TGCGCCAGCAGCCATCGGGGGACGGCTATTGACACTGAAGCTTTCTTT. Its translation is CASSHRGTAIDTEAFF. V gene TRBV5-1 combines with J gene TRBJ1-1, with a possible D match to TRBD1 (5 bases). Germline V gene data show CDR1 as SGHRS and CDR2 as YFSETQ. Between the trimmed V and J ends, which lost 4 bases and 3 bases, there was a span of 19 bases. The CDR3 runs to 16 residues.

The rearrangement joins TRBV5-1 to TRBJ1-1, with TRBD1 as a possible D gene (5 bases). CDR1 is SGHRS and CDR2 is YFSETQ in the germline V gene. This CDR3 comprises 14 residues. V lost 1 base and J lost 3, with 10 bases in between. As DNA, the CDR3 is TGCGCCAGCAGCTTGAGAGCAGGGTACACTGAAGCTTTCTTT. This gives the protein CASSLRAGYTEAFF.

The chain joins TRBV5-1 to TRBJ1-3; the match to TRBD1 covers 7 bases. Germline V gives CDR1 SGHRS, CDR2 YFSETQ. With 2 bases clipped from V and 4 bases from J, the junction kept 3 bases outside the gene matches. This CDR3 is 14 amino acids long. The chain's CDR3 is CASSLQGIGNTIYF. CDR3 DNA: TGCGCCAGCAGCTTACAGGGGATCGGAAACACCATATATTTT.

DNA for the CDR3: TGTGCCAGTGCACGGTCAGACAGGGTTTCTGCCAGTGGGCAGTTCTTC. Its protein product is CASARSDRVSASGQFF. This chain connects TRBV19 to TRBJ2-1; 7 bases line up with TRBD1. With 8 bases clipped from V and 12 bases from J, the junction kept 22 bases outside the gene matches. This CDR3 is built from 16 residues. The germline V gene has CDR1 LNHDA and CDR2 SQIVND (reference sequence).

V usage is TRBV5-1 and J usage is TRBJ2-1, with D possibly being TRBD2 (6 bases). CDR1 is SGHRS, CDR2 YFSETQ, per germline. The CDR3 runs to 15 residues. Trimming removed 8 bases from V and 9 bases from J, with 24 bases in between. The CDR3 DNA follows: TGCGCCAGTCAAGACCCCTCCCTAGCGCAGGGTGAGCAGTTCTTC. The encoded protein is CASQDPSLAQGEQFF. Drawing the rest from reference TRBV5-1 and TRBJ2-1, the complete variable domain is KAGVTQTPRYLIKTRGQQVTLSCSPISGHRSVSWYQQTPGQGLQFLFEYFSETQRNKGNFPGRFSGRQFSNSRSEMNVSTLELGDSALYLCASQDPSLAQGEQFFGPGTRLTVL.

The rearrangement links TRBV11-1 to TRBJ2-7; 8 bases match TRBD1. The CDR3 is 13 amino acids. The V gene end was trimmed by 5 bases and the J gene end by 7 bases; junction bases not matched to a gene: 7. Germline V gene lookup returns CDR1 SGHAT and CDR2 FQDESV (reference sequence). In nucleotides, the CDR3 is TGTGCCAGCAGCCGGACAGGGTGGGATGAGCAGTACGTC. This gives the protein CASSRTGWDEQYV.

The chain recombines TRBV29-1 with TRBJ1-2; D remains unclear. The CDR3 has 14 amino acids. Germline V gene lookup returns CDR1 SQVTM and CDR2 ANQGSEA. Trimming removed 2 bases from V and 2 bases from J, with 12 bases in between. Here the CDR3 reads CSVERRGPNYGYTF. CDR3 coding DNA: TGCAGCGTTGAACGGCGGGGTCCGAACTATGGCTACACCTTC.

This sequence joins TRBV9 and TRBJ1-6, with D possibly being TRBD1 (5 bases). Trimming removed 2 bases from V and 6 bases from J, with 9 bases in between. CDR3 length: 14 residues. The germline V gene has CDR1 SGDLS and CDR2 YYNGEE. Here the CDR3 reads CASSVGQGNSPLHF. The CDR3, as DNA: TGTGCCAGCAGCGTTGGGCAGGGTAATTCACCCCTCCACTTT.

The chain carries TRBV7-2 and TRBJ2-3; no definite D call. The CDR3 length is 13 residues. Germline values: CDR1 SGHTA, CDR2 FQGNSA. V was pared by 1 base and J by 5 bases, with 7 bases between. CDR3 residues: CASSLGIGDTQYF. DNA of the CDR3: TGTGCCAGCAGCTTAGGTATAGGAGATACGCAGTATTTT. The variable domain in full, with the rest retrieved from reference TRBV7-2 and TRBJ2-3, is GAGVSQSPSNKVTEKGKDVELRCDPISGHTALYWYRQSLGQGLEFLIYFQGNSAPDKSGLPSDRFSAERTGGSVSTLTIQRTQQEDSAVYLCASSLGIGDTQYFGPGTRLTVL.

This chain connects TRBV6-2 or TRBV6-3 to TRBJ1-1, with 11 bases that match TRBD1. The CDR3 contains 15 residues. Germline-derived CDR1 and CDR2 are MNHEY and SVGEGT. After removal of 5 bases from V and 5 bases from J, the junction contained 7 bases not matched to a gene. In DNA form, the CDR3 reads TGTGCCAGCAGTCCAGGGACAGGGGGTAATACTGAAGCTTTCTTT. This sequence encodes CASSPGTGGNTEAFF.

V usage is TRBV28 and J usage is TRBJ2-1; 9 bases fit TRBD2. V lost 6 bases to trimming and J lost 9 bases; unmatched junction nucleotides: 12. Germline CDR1 MDHEN, CDR2 SYDVKM. The CDR3 spans 15 residues. For the CDR3, the DNA is TGTGCCAGCAGATCGAGCGGGGGGTGGGTTGGTGAGCAGTTCTTC. Residues: CASRSSGGWVGEQFF.

J is TRBJ1-2 and V is TRBV7-9; D remains unclear. Trimming cost V 0 bases and J 8 bases, with 10 bases left between them. CDR1 is SEHNR and CDR2 is FQNEAQ in the germline V gene (reference sequence). The CDR3 runs 13 residues. DNA of the CDR3: TGTGCCAGCAGCTTAGCGGGTAGTAGGGGCTACACCTTC. The encoded protein is CASSLAGSRGYTF. The full variable domain, in which reference TRBV7-9 and TRBJ1-2 provide the parts outside the CDR3, is DTGVSQNPRHKITKRGQNVTFRCDPISEHNRLYWYRQTLGQGPEFLTYFQNEAQLEKSRLLSDRFSAERPKGSFSTLEIQRTEQGDSAMYLCASSLAGSRGYTFGSGTRLTVV.

The rearrangement joins TRBV6-5 to TRBJ2-7, with 8 bases lining up with TRBD1. From germline, CDR1 is MNHEY and CDR2 SVGAGI. The CDR3 spans 14 residues. The trim removed 5 bases at V and 3 bases at J, leaving 6 bases unmatched. Written as DNA, the CDR3 is TGTGCCAGCAGTACGACAGGGGAATACTACGAGCAGTACTTC. Amino acids: CASSTTGEYYEQYF.

The rearrangement uses TRBV30 and TRBJ2-3, with D hard to call. Looked up from germline, CDR1 is GTSNPN and CDR2 is SVGIG (reference sequence). The CDR3 runs to 14 residues. The germline V and J ends were trimmed by 5 bases and 1 base, with 13 bases remaining between them. CDR3 loop: CAWSYGLRTDTQYF. The CDR3 bases are TGTGCCTGGTCCTATGGGCTCCGCACAGATACGCAGTATTTT.

The CDR3 DNA is TGTGCCAGCAGCTTCTTCCTGACAGGGAACTACAATGAGCAGTTCTTC. It is translated as CASSFFLTGNYNEQFF. This chain links TRBV5-4 with TRBJ2-1; 7 bases align to TRBD1. Germline V gene data show CDR1 as SGHNT and CDR2 as YYREEE (reference sequence). V shed 2 bases, J shed 3 bases, and the junction held 8 bases outside the gene matches. The CDR3 loop spans 16 amino acids.

The table lists this clone with a count of one. The V call is TRBV19, the J call TRBJ1-1; 9 nucleotides match TRBD1. The J segment lost 1 base and the V segment lost 6 bases, leaving 6 bases of the junction unmatched. The CDR3 has 15 amino acids. Looked up from germline, CDR1 is LNHDA and CDR2 is SQIVND (reference sequence). CDR3 sequence: CASRGPGQGNTEAFF. Here the CDR3 DNA reads TGTGCCAGTAGGGGGCCGGGACAGGGGAACACTGAAGCTTTCTTT.

The chain combines TRBV5-8 with TRBJ1-1, with D uncertain. Trimming cost V 1 base and J 4 bases, with 5 bases left between them. The germline V gene encodes CDR1 SGHTS and CDR2 YDEGEE. This CDR3 has 12 amino acids. The CDR3 DNA is TGTGCCAGCAGCTTGTTGGCCACTGAAGCTTTCTTT. Encoded protein: CASSLLATEAFF.

The chain has TRBV11-2 and TRBJ2-3; 13 nucleotides match TRBD2. The J segment lost 3 bases and the V segment lost 5 bases, leaving 14 bases of the junction unmatched. The CDR3 runs to 19 residues. CDR1 and CDR2 from the germline V gene are SGHAT and FQNNGV. This CDR3 is CASSANGLAGVGNTDTQYF. The CDR3 nucleotides are TGTGCCAGCAGCGCCAATGGACTAGCGGGAGTAGGAAATACAGATACGCAGTATTTT.

V and J are TRBV6-5 and TRBJ2-5, with D perhaps TRBD2 (5 bases). Germline V gene data show CDR1 as MNHEY and CDR2 as SVGAGI. This CDR3 comprises 14 residues. Trimming removed 8 bases at V and 5 bases at J, with 18 bases between. The CDR3 reads CASYALGLGETQYF. DNA for the CDR3: TGTGCCAGCTACGCACTCGGACTCGGGGAGACCCAGTACTTC.

V is TRBV7-2 and J is TRBJ1-5; the D gene is possibly TRBD1 (6 bases). Trimming shortened V by 1 base and J by 3 bases, and 19 bases separated the two germline ends. This CDR3 region has 18 residues. The germline CDR1 and CDR2 sequences are SGHTA and FQGNSA. DNA of the CDR3: TGTGCCAGCAGCTTAGGGTTTTTCGGCAGGGGATCCAATCAGCCCCAGCATTTT. It codes for CASSLGFFGRGSNQPQHF.